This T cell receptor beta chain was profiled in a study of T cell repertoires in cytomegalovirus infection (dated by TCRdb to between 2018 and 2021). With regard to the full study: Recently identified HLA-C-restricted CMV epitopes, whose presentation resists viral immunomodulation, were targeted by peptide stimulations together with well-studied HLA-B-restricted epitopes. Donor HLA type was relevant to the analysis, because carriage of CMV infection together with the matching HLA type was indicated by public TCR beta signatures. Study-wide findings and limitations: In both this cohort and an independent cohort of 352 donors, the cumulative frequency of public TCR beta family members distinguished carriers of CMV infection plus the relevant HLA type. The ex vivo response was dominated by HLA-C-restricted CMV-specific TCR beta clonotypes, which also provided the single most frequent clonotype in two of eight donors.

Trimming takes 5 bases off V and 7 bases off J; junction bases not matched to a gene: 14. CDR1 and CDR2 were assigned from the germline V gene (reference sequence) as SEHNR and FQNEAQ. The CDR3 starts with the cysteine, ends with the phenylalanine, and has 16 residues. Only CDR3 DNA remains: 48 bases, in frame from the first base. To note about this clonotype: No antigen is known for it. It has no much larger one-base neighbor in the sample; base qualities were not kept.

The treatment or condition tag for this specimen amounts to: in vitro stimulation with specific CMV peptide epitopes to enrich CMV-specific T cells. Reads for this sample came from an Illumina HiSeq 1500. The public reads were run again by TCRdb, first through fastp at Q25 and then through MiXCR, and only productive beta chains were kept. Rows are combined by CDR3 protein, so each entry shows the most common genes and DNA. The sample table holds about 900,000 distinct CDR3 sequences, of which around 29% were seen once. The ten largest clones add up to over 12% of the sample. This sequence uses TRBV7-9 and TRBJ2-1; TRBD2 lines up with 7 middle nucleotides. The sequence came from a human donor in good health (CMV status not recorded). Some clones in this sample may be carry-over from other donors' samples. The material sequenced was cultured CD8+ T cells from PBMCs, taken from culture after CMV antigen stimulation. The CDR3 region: CASSRGLPVWGNEQFF. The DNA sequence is TGTGCCAGCAGCAGGGGACTACCTGTTTGGGGGAATGAGCAGTTCTTC.